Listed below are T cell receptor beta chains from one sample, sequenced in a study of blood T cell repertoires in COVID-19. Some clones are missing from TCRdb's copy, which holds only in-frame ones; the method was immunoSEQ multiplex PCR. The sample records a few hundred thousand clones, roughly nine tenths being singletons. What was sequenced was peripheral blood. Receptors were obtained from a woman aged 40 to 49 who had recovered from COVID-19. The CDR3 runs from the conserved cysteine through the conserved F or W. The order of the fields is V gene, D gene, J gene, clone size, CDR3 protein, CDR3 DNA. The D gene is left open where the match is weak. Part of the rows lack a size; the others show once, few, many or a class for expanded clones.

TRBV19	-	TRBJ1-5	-	CASSIWQGGNQPQHF	TGTGCCAGTAGTATCTGGCAGGGCGGCAATCAGCCCCAGCATTTT
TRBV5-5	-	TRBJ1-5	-	CASSLGGINQPQHF	TGTGCCAGCAGCTTGGGAGGTATCAATCAGCCCCAGCATTTT
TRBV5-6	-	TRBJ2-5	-	CASSLGMMVARGGETQYF	TGTGCCAGCAGCTTGGGAATGATGGTGGCCAGGGGTGGTGAGACCCAGTACTTC
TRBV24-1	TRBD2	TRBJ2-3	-	CATSPSSGSTDTQYF	TGTGCCACCAGCCCCTCTAGCGGAAGCACAGATACGCAGTATTTT
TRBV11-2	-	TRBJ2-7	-	CASSLDGLYSYEQYF	TGTGCCAGCAGCTTAGACGGGTTATACTCCTACGAGCAGTACTTC
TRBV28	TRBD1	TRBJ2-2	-	CASRGQGDTGELFF	TGTGCCAGCAGGGGACAGGGGGACACCGGGGAGCTGTTTTTT
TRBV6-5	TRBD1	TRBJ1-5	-	CASSKRTGDQPQHF	TGTGCCAGCAGTAAAAGAACAGGGGATCAGCCCCAGCATTTT
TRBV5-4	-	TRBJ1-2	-	CASSLDRDGYTF	TGTGCCAGCAGCTTGGACAGGGATGGCTACACCTTC
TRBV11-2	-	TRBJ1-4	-	CASSDWGNLNEKLFF	TGTGCCAGCAGCGACTGGGGCAACCTTAATGAAAAACTGTTTTTT
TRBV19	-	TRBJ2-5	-	CASMDPRRETQYF	TGTGCCAGTATGGATCCTAGGAGAGAGACCCAGTACTTC
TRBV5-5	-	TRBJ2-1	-	CASSLEGEDEQFF	TGTGCCAGCAGCTTGGAAGGCGAGGATGAGCAGTTCTTC
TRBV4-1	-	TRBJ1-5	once	CASSLQTYSNQPQHF	TGCGCCAGCAGCCTTCAGACTTATAGCAATCAGCCCCAGCATTTT
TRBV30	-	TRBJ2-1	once	CAWSWVAANEQFF	TGTGCCTGGAGTTGGGTAGCAGCTAATGAGCAGTTCTTC
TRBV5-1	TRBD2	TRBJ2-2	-	CASSWLTSGNTGELFF	TGCGCCAGCAGCTGGCTGACTAGCGGGAACACCGGGGAGCTGTTTTTT
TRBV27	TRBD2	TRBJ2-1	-	CASSTGTSGTRYNEQFF	TGTGCCAGCAGCACGGGGACTAGCGGTACCCGATACAATGAGCAGTTCTTC
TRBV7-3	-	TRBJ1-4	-	CASSPGENEKLFF	TGTGCCAGCAGCCCAGGGGAAAATGAAAAACTGTTTTTT